A single sample gave rise to the 28 T cell receptor beta chains below, sequenced in a study of shared T cell receptors in the human thymus. The method was immunoSEQ multiplex PCR; TCRdb's version includes in-frame clones alone and lacks a portion of them. The sample yields hundreds of thousands of clones, 80% to 90% seen once. The data also belong to a second study, concerning human thymus T cells.

The sequencing input was thymocytes. These receptors came from a girl in the first two years of life with a congenital heart defect.

The genes are TRBV6-6 and TRBJ1-5, with D hard to call. This CDR3 has 14 residues. V lost 4 bases to trimming and J lost 6 bases, with 13 bases between them. Germline values: CDR1 MNHNY, CDR2 SVGAGI (reference sequence). The CDR3 is CASSSEGASQPQHF. The CDR3 DNA reads TGTGCCAGCAGTTCGGAGGGCGCGAGTCAGCCCCAGCATTTT.

A note on this clone: Other DNA sequences in the same sample also yield this CDR3. The chain carries TRBV4-1 and TRBJ1-2; 8 nucleotides match TRBD1. In germline, CDR1 is MGHRA, CDR2 YSYEKL. The trim removed 3 bases at V and 8 bases at J, leaving 5 bases unmatched. The CDR3 runs to 13 residues. The CDR3 coding sequence is TGCGCCAGCAGCCATGGACAGGGCGGGGGCTACACCTTC. Translation gives CASSHGQGGGYTF.

Of note for this clone: The sample contains more than one DNA sequence encoding this CDR3. The rearrangement joins TRBV28 to TRBJ1-6, with unresolved D. Germline lookup yields CDR1 MDHEN and CDR2 SYDVKM. Trimming pared 3 bases from V and 6 bases from J, leaving 12 bases between. The CDR3 is 15 residues long. CDR3 residues: CASSLSPPGNSPLHF. CDR3 nucleotide sequence: TGTGCCAGCAGTTTGTCCCCCCCGGGTAATTCACCCCTCCACTTT.

This clone appeared a few times. This sequence joins TRBV5-1 and TRBJ1-2; 7 bases agree with TRBD1. The CDR3 has 13 residues. The junction had 4 bases not matched to a gene; V was cut back by 4 bases and J by 4 bases. Looked up from germline, CDR1 is SGHRS and CDR2 is YFSETQ. The CDR3 nucleotides are TGCGCCAGCAGCACGGGACAGCTCTATGGCTACACCTTC. It translates to CASSTGQLYGYTF.

V gene TRBV5-8 combines with J gene TRBJ1-4; D gene uncertain. Trimming left V 4 bases short and J 3 bases short, with 10 bases between. The germline CDR1 and CDR2 sequences are SGHTS and YDEGEE. The CDR3 is 14 residues long. CDR3 amino acids: CASSLGLPNEKLFF. CDR3 sequence (DNA): TGTGCCAGCAGCCTAGGACTGCCTAATGAAAAACTGTTTTTT.

About this clone: This sample includes further DNA sequences coding for the same CDR3. V usage is TRBV11-2 and J usage is TRBJ1-6; 9 nucleotides match TRBD1. J gave up 9 bases and V 4 bases, and 13 bases lay outside the gene matches. CDR1 and CDR2 (germline): SGHAT, FQNNGV. The CDR3 runs 17 residues. DNA for the CDR3: TGTGCCAGCAGCTCCCTCACTACAGGGGGCGCCTCTTCACCCCTCCACTTT. It codes for CASSSLTTGGASSPLHF. Using reference TRBV11-2 and TRBJ1-6 for the parts outside the CDR3, the full variable domain is EAGVAQSPRYKIIEKRQSVAFWCNPISGHATLYWYQQILGQGPKLLIQFQNNGVVDDSQLPKDRFSAERLKGVDSTLKIQPAKLEDSAVYLCASSSLTTGGASSPLHFGNGTRLTVT.

V and J are TRBV19 and TRBJ1-3; D might be TRBD1 (5 bases). Trimming took off 3 bases at V and 0 bases at J, with 9 bases between the two ends. The CDR3 length is 15 residues. CDR1 LNHDA and CDR2 SQIVND come from the germline V gene (reference sequence). DNA of the CDR3: TGTGCCAGTAGTATGAGCCAGGGCTCTGGAAACACCATATATTTT. Amino acids: CASSMSQGSGNTIYF.

The chain couples TRBV6-5 to TRBJ1-1; weak D call: TRBD1 (5 bases). Per germline, CDR1 MNHEY and CDR2 SVGAGI. The CDR3 runs 15 residues. Deletions cut 6 bases from V and 2 bases from J, with 16 bases between. CDR3 sequence (DNA): TGTGCCAGCAGGGCCACGGGACTTGGAAACACTGAAGCTTTCTTT. It specifies CASRATGLGNTEAFF.

The V and J genes are TRBV18 and TRBJ1-1, with TRBD1 matching 8 bases. Germline V CDR1 and CDR2: KGHSH, LQKENI. Trimming cost V 5 bases and J 6 bases; bases outside gene matches: 5. This CDR3 is 13 amino acids long. CDR3 sequence (DNA): TGTGCCAGCTCAACAGGGGGAGAAGCTGAAGCTTTCTTT. This encodes CASSTGGEAEAFF.

The DNA of the CDR3 is TGTGCCAGTAGTTGGACAGGACGAGGATCTGAAAAACTGTTTTTT. It translates to CASSWTGRGSEKLFF. V usage is TRBV19 and J usage is TRBJ1-4; 7 bases match TRBD1. The CDR3 runs to 15 residues. Germline values: CDR1 LNHDA, CDR2 SQIVND (reference sequence). V lost 5 bases, J lost 7 bases, and 10 bases stayed unmatched.

Comments on this clone: Different DNA sequences within this sample yield the same CDR3. The chain employs TRBV9 and TRBJ2-1, with a possible D match to TRBD2 (6 bases). V lost 2 bases, J lost 0 bases, and 9 bases lay in between. The CDR3 contains 15 residues. Germline assignment: CDR1 SGDLS and CDR2 YYNGEE. The CDR3 spells CASSVRGSSYNEQFF. The DNA of the CDR3 is TGTGCCAGCAGCGTCCGGGGGAGCTCCTACAATGAGCAGTTCTTC.

The chain recombines TRBV7-9 with TRBJ1-3; D perhaps matches TRBD1 (5 bases). Germline V lookup: CDR1 SEHNR, CDR2 FQNEAQ (reference sequence). V lost 6 bases to trimming and J lost 8 bases, with 26 bases between them. CDR3 length: 17 amino acids. DNA for the CDR3: TGTGCCAGCAGTACACCATCTCGAGGGAGGAAGGGACACACCATATATTTT. Its protein is CASSTPSRGRKGHTIYF.

The chain is built from TRBV6-1 and TRBJ1-1; TRBD1 is a possible D gene (6 bases). CDR1 and CDR2 (germline): MNHNS, SASEGT. The CDR3 contains 13 residues. Between the trimmed V and J ends, which lost 7 bases and 7 bases, there was a span of 16 bases. CDR3 sequence reads: CASIFNRVNEAFF. As DNA, the CDR3 is TGTGCCAGCATTTTCAACAGGGTAAATGAAGCTTTCTTT.

This clone was seen a handful of times. The chain is built from TRBV5-4 and TRBJ2-1; 9 bases line up with TRBD1. Per germline, CDR1 SGHNT and CDR2 YYREEE (reference sequence). This CDR3 is 17 amino acids long. Unmatched junction bases numbered 9, after V lost 0 bases and J lost 5 bases. CDR3 region: CASSLDTGGARDNEQFF. In DNA, the CDR3 is TGTGCCAGCAGCTTGGATACAGGGGGCGCGCGGGACAATGAGCAGTTCTTC.

This chain joins TRBV30 and TRBJ2-2; D possibly corresponds to TRBD1 (6 bases). The germline V gene encodes CDR1 GTSNPN and CDR2 SVGIG (reference sequence). V lost 0 bases to trimming and J lost 4 bases, with 9 bases between them. There are 14 residues in the CDR3. In nucleotides, the CDR3 is TGTGCCTGGAGTGTAACAGGGCGCACCGGGGAGCTGTTTTTT. This sequence encodes CAWSVTGRTGELFF.

V is TRBV28 and J is TRBJ2-5; 7 bases line up with TRBD1. With V trimmed by 6 bases and J by 0 bases, 4 bases remained unmatched. CDR1 and CDR2 from the germline V gene are MDHEN and SYDVKM. The CDR3 is 14 amino acids. CDR3 sequence reads: CASSPGQNQETQYF. The CDR3 DNA reads as TGTGCCAGCAGCCCGGGACAGAACCAAGAGACCCAGTACTTC.

The chain couples TRBV4-1 to TRBJ1-4; 9 bases map to TRBD1. Germline V gene data show CDR1 as MGHRA and CDR2 as YSYEKL. The CDR3 length is 17 residues. The junction had 10 bases not matched to a gene; V was cut back by 0 bases and J by 8 bases. CDR3 amino acids: CASSQDCKGQGAEKLFF. The CDR3 bases are TGCGCCAGCAGCCAAGACTGTAAGGGACAGGGTGCCGAAAAACTGTTTTTT.

V gene TRBV7-4 combines with J gene TRBJ2-3, with 9 bases aligning to TRBD1. Germline V lookup: CDR1 SGHVT, CDR2 SQSDAQ. Trimming removed 0 bases from V and 0 bases from J; junction bases left unmatched: 22. The CDR3 totals 23 residues. The CDR3 sequence is CASSLALAKPGQGEKTSTDTQYF. For the CDR3, the DNA is TGTGCCAGCAGCTTAGCGCTAGCCAAACCGGGACAGGGCGAAAAGACTAGCACAGATACGCAGTATTTT.

The CDR3 spells CASSWPGQGRRQVTEAFF. DNA for the CDR3: TGTGCCAGCAGCTGGCCGGGACAGGGAAGGAGGCAGGTCACTGAAGCTTTCTTT. The V call is TRBV14, the J call TRBJ1-1, with TRBD1 matching 9 bases. Looked up from germline, CDR1 is SGHDN and CDR2 is FVKESK. This CDR3 comprises 18 residues. Germline trimming cut 5 bases from V and 4 bases from J; bases unmatched to any gene: 17.

CDR3 nucleotides: TGTGCAAGTCGCTTAGATCCTAGCGTTAGCACAGATACGCAGTATTTT. This encodes CASRLDPSVSTDTQYF. The V call is TRBV12-2, the J call TRBJ2-3; the DNA was not compared with TRBD2, the D call given in the table. TRBV12-2 is reported as a pseudogene. This CDR3 contains 16 residues.

Notes on this clone: The conserved final phenylalanine or tryptophan is absent from the CDR3, which likely points to a read error. No DNA is shown, since the ends of the CDR3 on it are uncertain; the CDR3 is the one TCRdb lists. The CDR3 here is CASSEHGTGYLGR. This chain uses TRBV2 with TRBJ1-2; TRBD1 is the table's D call, not checked against the DNA. Germline V gene data show CDR1 as SNHLY and CDR2 as FYNNEI. The CDR3 is 13 amino acids long, termini counted.

The rearrangement links TRBV5-4 to TRBJ2-1; 10 bases are shared with TRBD2. With 3 bases clipped from V and 6 bases from J, the junction kept 21 bases outside the gene matches. CDR1 is SGHNT, CDR2 YYREEE, per germline (reference sequence). There are 20 residues in the CDR3. CDR3 nucleotide sequence: TGTGCCAGCAGCTCAAATTTCTCGTTGGTGGGACTAGCGATGGGCAATGAGCAGTTCTTC. This encodes CASSSNFSLVGLAMGNEQFF.

This chain connects TRBV6-1 to TRBJ1-5; the D gene is possibly TRBD1 (5 bases). CDR3 size: 16 residues. V shed 0 bases and J shed 8 bases, with 17 bases lying between them. Germline CDR1 and CDR2: MNHNS and SASEGT. The CDR3 loop is CASSEADLAGEEPQHF. The CDR3 nucleotides read TGTGCCAGCAGTGAAGCGGACCTAGCGGGGGAAGAGCCCCAGCATTTT.

V gene TRBV5-1 combines with J gene TRBJ2-5; D may be TRBD2 (6 bases). Germline CDR1 and CDR2: SGHRS and YFSETQ. Trimming left V 4 bases short and J 2 bases short, with 18 bases between. The length of the CDR3 is 16 residues. The CDR3 protein is CASSGGYWQEQETQYF. The CDR3 region has the DNA TGCGCCAGCAGCGGGGGGTATTGGCAGGAGCAAGAGACCCAGTACTTC.

Written as DNA, the CDR3 is TGTGCCAGCAGTTTATCCACAGTGTCGGTCCCCCCGGGGGTAATTCCCTATGGCTACACCTTC. Protein: CASSLSTVSVPPGVIPYGYTF. This chain joins TRBV27 and TRBJ1-2; possibly TRBD1 for D (5 bases). The V gene lost 0 bases and the J gene lost 4 bases, with 30 bases spanning the gap. Germline V CDR1 and CDR2: MNHEY, SMNVEV (reference sequence). The CDR3 runs 21 residues.

This clone was observed once. The rearrangement uses TRBV5-4 and TRBJ1-2; a possible D gene is TRBD1 (6 bases). Trimming shortened V by 4 bases and J by 7 bases, and 17 bases separated the two germline ends. The CDR3 spans 14 residues. Germline V gene lookup returns CDR1 SGHNT and CDR2 YYREEE (reference sequence). The CDR3 coding sequence is TGTGCCAGCAGCCATTACAGGGTGGGTTTTGGCTACACCTTC. As protein: CASSHYRVGFGYTF.

This chain links TRBV9 with TRBJ2-1, with 12 bases lining up with TRBD2. V shed 4 bases, J shed 0 bases, and the junction held 17 bases outside the gene matches. The CDR3 covers 21 residues. Germline V gene sequence: CDR1 SGDLS, CDR2 YYNGEE. The CDR3 nucleotides read TGTGCCAGCAGCCCAGAAAGGACTAGCGGGGACGACTTAAGCTCCTACAATGAGCAGTTCTTC. Translated: CASSPERTSGDDLSSYNEQFF.

This clone was recorded once. The J gene is TRBJ1-1, the V gene TRBV5-5; the D is unclear. With 1 base removed from V and 6 bases from J, the gap between germline ends came to 7 bases. This CDR3 contains 12 residues. Germline V CDR1 and CDR2: SGHKS, YYEKEE (reference sequence). The CDR3 coding sequence is TGTGCCAGCAGCTTGCGTCTTTCTGAAGCTTTCTTT. This sequence encodes CASSLRLSEAFF.